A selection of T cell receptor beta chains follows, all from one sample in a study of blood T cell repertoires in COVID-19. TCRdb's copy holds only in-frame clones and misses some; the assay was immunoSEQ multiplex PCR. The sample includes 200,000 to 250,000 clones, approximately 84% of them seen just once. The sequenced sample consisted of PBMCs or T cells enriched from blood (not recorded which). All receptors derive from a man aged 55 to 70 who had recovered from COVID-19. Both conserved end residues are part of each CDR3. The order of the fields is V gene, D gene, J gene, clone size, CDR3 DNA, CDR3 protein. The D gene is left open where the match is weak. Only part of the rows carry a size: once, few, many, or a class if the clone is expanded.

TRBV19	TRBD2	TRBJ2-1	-	TGTGCCAGTAGTAAACTAGCGGGGGGGCTCAATGAGCAGTTCTTC	CASSKLAGGLNEQFF
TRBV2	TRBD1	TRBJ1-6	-	TGTGCCAGCAGTGAGACCGGGACAGGGGGCCTATCACCCCTCCACTTT	CASSETGTGGLSPLHF
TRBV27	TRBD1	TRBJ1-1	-	TGTGCCAGCAGTAGATCGGGACAGCCGAACACTGAAGCTTTCTTT	CASSRSGQPNTEAFF
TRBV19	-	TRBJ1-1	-	TGTGCCAGTAGTACCCAGGGGCGGACTGAAGCTTTCTTT	CASSTQGRTEAFF
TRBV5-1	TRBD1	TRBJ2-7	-	TGCGCCAGCAGCATGGGGACAGGGAGTGACGAGCAGTACTTC	CASSMGTGSDEQYF
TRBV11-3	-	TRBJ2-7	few	TGTGCCAGCAGCCCTGACAGAACCTACGAGCAGTACTTC	CASSPDRTYEQYF
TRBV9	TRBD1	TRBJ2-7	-	TGTGCCAGCAGCCCTGGGACAGGGTTTCCCCTCTCCTACGAGCAGTACTTC	CASSPGTGFPLSYEQYF
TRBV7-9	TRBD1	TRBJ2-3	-	TGTGCCAGCAGCTTAACAAGACAGGGGGCTACAGATACGCAGTATTTT	CASSLTRQGATDTQYF
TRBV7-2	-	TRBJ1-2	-	TGTGCCAGCAGCCTTAGCAGCCCGGGGGGGGCTCACGGCTACACCTTC	CASSLSSPGGAHGYTF
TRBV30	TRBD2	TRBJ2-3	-	TGTGCCTGGAGGGGAGGGGATACGCAGTATTTT	CAWRGGDTQYF
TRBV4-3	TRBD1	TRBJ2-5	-	TGCGCCAGCAGCCAAAATTGGCAGGGGGCGAGGGAGACCCAGTACTTC	CASSQNWQGARETQYF
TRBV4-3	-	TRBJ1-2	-	TGCGCCAGCAGCCAAGATCGAAGGGGCGCCAAGGGCTACACCTTC	CASSQDRRGAKGYTF
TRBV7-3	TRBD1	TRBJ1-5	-	TGTGCCAGCAGCCCCACAGGGGGCAATCAGCCCCAGCATTTT	CASSPTGGNQPQHF
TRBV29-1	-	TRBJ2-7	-	TGCAGCGTTGAAGATCGAGGGTACGAGCAGTACTTC	CSVEDRGYEQYF
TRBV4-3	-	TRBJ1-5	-	TGCGCCAGCAGCCAAGACAGGAACAATCAGCCCCAGCATTTT	CASSQDRNNQPQHF
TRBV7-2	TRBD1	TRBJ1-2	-	TGTGCCAGCGGGCCCCGGGGGACAGCCTATGGCTACACCTTC	CASGPRGTAYGYTF
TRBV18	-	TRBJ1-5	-	TGTGCCAGCTCACCCGCGGCATACCGCAATCAGCCCCAGCATTTT	CASSPAAYRNQPQHF
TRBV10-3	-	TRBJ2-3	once	TGTGCCATCAGTGAGTCGCGAGACTCCACAGATACGCAGTATTTT	CAISESRDSTDTQYF
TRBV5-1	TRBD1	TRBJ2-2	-	TGCGCCAGCAGCCTGGACAGGGCGAACACCGGGGAGCTGTTTTTT	CASSLDRANTGELFF
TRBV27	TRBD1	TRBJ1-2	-	TGTGCCAGCAGTCGCGACAGGGGTAACTATGGCTACACCTTC	CASSRDRGNYGYTF
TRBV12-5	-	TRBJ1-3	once	TGTGCTAGTGGTTCGCTAAACTTTGGAAACACCATATATTTT	CASGSLNFGNTIYF
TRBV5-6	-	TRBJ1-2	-	TGTGCCAGCAGCTTGGACAGGGTCGGCGGCTACACCTTC	CASSLDRVGGYTF
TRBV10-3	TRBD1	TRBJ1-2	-	TGTGCCATCAGTGAGTGGACAGGGTCTGGGGAGGGCTACACCTTC	CAISEWTGSGEGYTF
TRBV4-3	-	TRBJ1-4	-	TGCGCCAGCAGCCAAGATGTACTCGGGGAGGAAAAACTGTTTTTT	CASSQDVLGEEKLFF
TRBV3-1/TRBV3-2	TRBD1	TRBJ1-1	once	TGTGCCAGCAGCCGACAGGGGCGGCGTACTGAAGCTTTCTTT	CASSRQGRRTEAFF
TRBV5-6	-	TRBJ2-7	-	TGTGCCAGCAGCTCCCTAGGCGTTATCTACGAGCAGTACTTC	CASSSLGVIYEQYF
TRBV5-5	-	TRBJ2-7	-	TGTGCCAGCAGCTTGGATACTTCCGAGCAGTACTTC	CASSLDTSEQYF
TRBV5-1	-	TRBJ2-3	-	TGCGCCAGCGAGCTTGGGGTACGGGGGACAGATACGCAGTATTTT	CASELGVRGTDTQYF
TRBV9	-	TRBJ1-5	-	TGTGCCAGCAGCGTAGACCCCAGGGCGCCCCAGCATTTT	CASSVDPRAPQHF
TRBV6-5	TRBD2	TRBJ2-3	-	TGTGCCAGCAGGAGCGGGGGTCACACAGATACGCAGTATTTT	CASRSGGHTDTQYF
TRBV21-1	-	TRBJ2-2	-	TGTGCCAGCAGCAAAGCGCTTTTCCCGGGTTATACCGGGGAGCTGTTTTTT	CASSKALFPGYTGELFF
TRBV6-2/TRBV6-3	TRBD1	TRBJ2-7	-	TGTGCCAGCAGTGCAGGGGGCCGAACCTACGAGCAGTACTTC	CASSAGGRTYEQYF
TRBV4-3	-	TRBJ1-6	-	TGCGCCAGCAGCCAAGGACAGGATAATTCACCCCTCCACTTT	CASSQGQDNSPLHF
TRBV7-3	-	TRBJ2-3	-	TGTGCCAGCAGCTTAGGTGGCGGGGGCCCCACAGATACGCAGTATTTT	CASSLGGGGPTDTQYF
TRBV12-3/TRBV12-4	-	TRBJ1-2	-	TGTGCCAGCAGTCAACGGAGTAACTATGGCTACACCTTC	CASSQRSNYGYTF
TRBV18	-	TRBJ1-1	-	TGTGCCAGCTCACCACCTGGGGGGGCGGTCACTGAAGCTTTCTTT	CASSPPGGAVTEAFF
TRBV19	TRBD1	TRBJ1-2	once	TGTGCCAGTAGTAGCGGGACAGGGGTCGGCTACACCTTC	CASSSGTGVGYTF
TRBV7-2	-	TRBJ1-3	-	TGTGCCAGCAGCTTAGGACAGTATAGTGGAAACACCATATATTTT	CASSLGQYSGNTIYF
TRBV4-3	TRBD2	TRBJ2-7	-	TGCGCCAGCAGCCTTCTAGCGGGGTCCTACGAGCAGTACTTC	CASSLLAGSYEQYF
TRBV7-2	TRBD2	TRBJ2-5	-	TGTGCCAGCAGCCTCGGGACTAGCGGGGGGGCCGGGGAGACCCAGTACTTC	CASSLGTSGGAGETQYF
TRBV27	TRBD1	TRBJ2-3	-	TGTGCCAGCAGTTTGCCGGGACAGGGGGCCCCAGATACGCAGTATTTT	CASSLPGQGAPDTQYF
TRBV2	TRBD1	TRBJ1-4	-	TGTGCCAGCAAGGAGGACAGGGGGAATGAAAAACTGTTTTTT	CASKEDRGNEKLFF
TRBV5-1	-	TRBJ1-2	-	TGCGCCAGCCAGGACAGCGCACGCACGGTACCGGGGTATGGCTACACCTTC	CASQDSARTVPGYGYTF
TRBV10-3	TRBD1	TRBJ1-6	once	TGTGCCATCAGTGACCTTGGACAGGGTGGTTCACCCCTCCACTTT	CAISDLGQGGSPLHF
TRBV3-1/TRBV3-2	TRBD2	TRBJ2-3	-	TGTGCCAGCAGCCCCGGACTAGCCTCAGATACGCAGTATTTT	CASSPGLASDTQYF
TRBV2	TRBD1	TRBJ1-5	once	TGTGCCAGCACGGTCGCCAGGGGGAATCAGCCCCAGCATTTT	CASTVARGNQPQHF